This T cell receptor (beta chain) was profiled in a study of T-cell memory formation after mild COVID-19. Study context: The study found TCR clusters largely donor specific.

In this sample, this clonotype turned up many times. What it binds is not known. This CDR3 contains 16 residues. With 4 bases removed from V and 2 bases from J, the gap between germline ends came to 16 bases. Germline CDR1 and CDR2: SEHNR and FQNEAQ (reference sequence). General study findings and limits: Several responding clones turned up in pre-infection memory, indicating that cross-reactive memory may have taken part.

In TCRdb, the 5' RACE reads were re-called with MiXCR into one record per CDR3 protein. The data hold 110,000 to 150,000 distinct CDR3 sequences, with 13% to 15% observed a single time. The chain links TRBV7-9 to TRBJ2-3; perhaps TRBD2 as D (5 bases). This receptor was obtained from an adult woman who had mild COVID-19 (a few samples of this study predate the infection). Cell type and time point are not known. The sample comprised PBMCs or a T cell subset sorted from them (not recorded which). The CDR3 DNA sequence: TGTGCCAGCAGCTCGACTACCCCGCCATACACAGATACGCAGTATTTT. Its protein product is CASSSTTPPYTDTQYF.